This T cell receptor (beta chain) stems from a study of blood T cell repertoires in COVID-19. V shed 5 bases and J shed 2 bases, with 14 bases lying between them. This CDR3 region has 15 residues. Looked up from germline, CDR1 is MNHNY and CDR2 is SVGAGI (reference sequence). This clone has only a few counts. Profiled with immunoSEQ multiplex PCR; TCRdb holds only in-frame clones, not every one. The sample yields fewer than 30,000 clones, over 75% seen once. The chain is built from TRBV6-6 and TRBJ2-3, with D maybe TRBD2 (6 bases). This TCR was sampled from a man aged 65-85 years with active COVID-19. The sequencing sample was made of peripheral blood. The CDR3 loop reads CASSAGTANTDTQYF. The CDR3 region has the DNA TGTGCCAGCAGTGCCGGGACTGCGAACACAGATACGCAGTATTTT.